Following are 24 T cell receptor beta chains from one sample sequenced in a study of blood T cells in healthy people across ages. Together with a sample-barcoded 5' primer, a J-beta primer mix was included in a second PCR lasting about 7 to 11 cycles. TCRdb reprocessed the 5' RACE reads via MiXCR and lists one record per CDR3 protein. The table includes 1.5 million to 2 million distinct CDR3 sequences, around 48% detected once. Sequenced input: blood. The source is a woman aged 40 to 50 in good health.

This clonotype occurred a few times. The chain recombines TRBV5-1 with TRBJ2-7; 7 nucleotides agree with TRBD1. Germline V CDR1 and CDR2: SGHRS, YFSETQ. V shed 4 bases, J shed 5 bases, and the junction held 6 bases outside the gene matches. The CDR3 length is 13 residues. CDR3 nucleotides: TGCGCCAGCAGCGCGACAGGGACCCACGAGCAGTACTTC. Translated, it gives CASSATGTHEQYF.

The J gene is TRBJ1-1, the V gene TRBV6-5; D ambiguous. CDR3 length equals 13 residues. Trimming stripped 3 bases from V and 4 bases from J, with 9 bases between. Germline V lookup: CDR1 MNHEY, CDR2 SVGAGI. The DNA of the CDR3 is TGTGCCAGCAGTTATTTAGGGAGCACTGAAGCTTTCTTT. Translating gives CASSYLGSTEAFF.

The CDR3 region is CSAPPGGGARETQYF. CDR3 coding DNA: TGCAGTGCTCCCCCGGGCGGGGGGGCCCGTGAGACCCAGTACTTC. V and J are TRBV20-1 and TRBJ2-5, with 9 bases lining up with TRBD2. This CDR3 has 15 residues. Unmatched junction bases numbered 12, after V lost 5 bases and J lost 5 bases. Germline CDR1 reads DFQATT; CDR2 reads SNEGSKA (reference sequence).

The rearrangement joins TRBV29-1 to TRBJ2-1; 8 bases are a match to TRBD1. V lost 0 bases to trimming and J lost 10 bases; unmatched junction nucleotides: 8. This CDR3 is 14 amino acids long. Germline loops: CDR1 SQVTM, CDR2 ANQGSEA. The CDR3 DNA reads TGCAGCGTTGAAGACCAGGGGGCTAGACGAGAGCAGTTCTTC. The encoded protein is CSVEDQGARREQFF.

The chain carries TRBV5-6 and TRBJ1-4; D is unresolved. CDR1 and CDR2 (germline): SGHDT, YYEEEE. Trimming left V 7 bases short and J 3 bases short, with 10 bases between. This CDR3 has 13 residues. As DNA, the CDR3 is TGTGCCAGCTGTTCCGTTGCTAATGAAAAACTGTTTTTT. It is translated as CASCSVANEKLFF. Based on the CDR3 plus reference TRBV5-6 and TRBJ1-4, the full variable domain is DAGVTQSPTHLIKTRGQQVTLRCSPKSGHDTVSWYQQALGQGPQFIFQYYEEEERQRGNFPDRFSGHQFPNYSSELNVNALLLGDSALYLCASCSVANEKLFFGSGTQLSVL.

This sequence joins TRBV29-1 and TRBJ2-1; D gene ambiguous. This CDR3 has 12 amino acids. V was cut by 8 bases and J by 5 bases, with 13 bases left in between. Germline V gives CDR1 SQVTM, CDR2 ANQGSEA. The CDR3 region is CSYKVVDNEQFF. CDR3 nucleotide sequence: TGCAGCTACAAGGTGGTTGACAATGAGCAGTTCTTC.

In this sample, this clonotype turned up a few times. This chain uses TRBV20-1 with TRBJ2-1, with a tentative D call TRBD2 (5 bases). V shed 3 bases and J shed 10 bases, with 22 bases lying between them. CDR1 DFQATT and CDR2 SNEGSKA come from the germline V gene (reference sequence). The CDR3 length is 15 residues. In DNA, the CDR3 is TGCAGTGCTAGTCGGAGGAGGCTCCCCTATGGGGAGCAGTTCTTC. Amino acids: CSASRRRLPYGEQFF.

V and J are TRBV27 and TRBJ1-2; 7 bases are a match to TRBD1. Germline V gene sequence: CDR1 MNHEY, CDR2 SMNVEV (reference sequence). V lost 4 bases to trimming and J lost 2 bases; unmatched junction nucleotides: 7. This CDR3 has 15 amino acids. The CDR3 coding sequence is TGTGCCAGCAGTTATAGAGGGGGCGGGAACTATGGCTACACCTTC. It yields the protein CASSYRGGGNYGYTF.

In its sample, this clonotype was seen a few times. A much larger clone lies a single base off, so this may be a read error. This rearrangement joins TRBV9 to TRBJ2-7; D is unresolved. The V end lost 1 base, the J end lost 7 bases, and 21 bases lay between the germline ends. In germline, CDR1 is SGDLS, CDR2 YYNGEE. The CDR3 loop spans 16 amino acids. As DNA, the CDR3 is TGTGCCAGCAGCGTAACCTCAAAAACTTACCGAAATGAGCAGTACTTC. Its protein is CASSVTSKTYRNEQYF.

The CDR3 reads CASSYSSSGGIGFTDTQYF. CDR3 nucleotide sequence: TGTGCCAGCAGTTACTCGTCTAGCGGGGGTATCGGTTTTACAGATACGCAGTATTTT. The rearrangement joins TRBV6-5 to TRBJ2-3; 10 bases match TRBD2. Germline CDR1 reads MNHEY; CDR2 reads SVGAGI. The CDR3 sequence is 19 residues long. V lost 0 bases, J lost 3 bases, and 12 bases stayed unmatched.

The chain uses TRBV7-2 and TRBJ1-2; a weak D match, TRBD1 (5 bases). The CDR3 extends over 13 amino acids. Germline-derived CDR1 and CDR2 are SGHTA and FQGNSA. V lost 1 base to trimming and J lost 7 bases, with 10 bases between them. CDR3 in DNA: TGTGCCAGCAGCTTAGATATTGGGGGTGGCTACACCTTC. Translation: CASSLDIGGGYTF.

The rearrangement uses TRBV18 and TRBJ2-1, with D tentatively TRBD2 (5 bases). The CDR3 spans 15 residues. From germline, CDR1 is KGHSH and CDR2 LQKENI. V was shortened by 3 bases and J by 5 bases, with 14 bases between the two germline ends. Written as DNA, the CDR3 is TGTGCCAGCTCACCCCTGACGGGGTGGGACAATGAGCAGTTCTTC. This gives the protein CASSPLTGWDNEQFF. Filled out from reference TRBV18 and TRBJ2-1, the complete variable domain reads NAGVMQNPRHLVRRRGQEARLRCSPMKGHSHVYWYRQLPEEGLKFMVYLQKENIIDESGMPKERFSAEFPKEGPSILRIQQVVRGDSAAYFCASSPLTGWDNEQFFGPGTRLTVL.

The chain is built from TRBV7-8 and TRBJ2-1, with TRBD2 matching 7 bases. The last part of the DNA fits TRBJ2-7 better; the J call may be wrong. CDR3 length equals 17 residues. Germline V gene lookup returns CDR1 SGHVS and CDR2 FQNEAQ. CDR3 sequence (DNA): TGTGCCAGCAGCTTAGATGTGGGGGGGAGCTCCTACAATGAGCAGTACTTC. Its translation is CASSLDVGGSSYNEQYF.

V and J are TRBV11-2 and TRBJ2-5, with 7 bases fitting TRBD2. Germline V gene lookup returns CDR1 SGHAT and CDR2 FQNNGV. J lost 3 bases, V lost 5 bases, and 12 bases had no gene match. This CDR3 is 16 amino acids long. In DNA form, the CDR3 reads TGTGCCAGCAGCCTACATCTCAGCGGGGAGAAAGAGACCCAGTACTTC. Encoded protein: CASSLHLSGEKETQYF.

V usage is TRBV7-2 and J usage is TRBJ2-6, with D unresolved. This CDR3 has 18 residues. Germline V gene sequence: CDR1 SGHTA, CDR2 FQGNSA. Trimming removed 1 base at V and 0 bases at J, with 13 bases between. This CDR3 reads CASSLDSETDSGANVLTF. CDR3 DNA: TGTGCCAGCAGCTTAGATTCAGAAACTGACTCTGGGGCCAACGTCCTGACTTTC.

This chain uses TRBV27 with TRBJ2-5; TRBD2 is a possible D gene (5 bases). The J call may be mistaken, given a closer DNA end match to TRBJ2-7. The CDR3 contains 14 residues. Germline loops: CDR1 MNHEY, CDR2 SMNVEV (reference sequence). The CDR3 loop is CASSLRGKTYEQYF. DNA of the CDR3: TGTGCCAGCAGTTTACGGGGAAAGACCTACGAGCAGTACTTC.

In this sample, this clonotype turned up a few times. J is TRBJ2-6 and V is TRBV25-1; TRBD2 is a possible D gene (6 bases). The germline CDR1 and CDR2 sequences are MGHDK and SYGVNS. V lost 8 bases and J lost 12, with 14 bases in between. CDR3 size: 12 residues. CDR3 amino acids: CASSPGRRVLTF. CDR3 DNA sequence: TGTGCCAGCTCCCCGGGGAGGCGCGTCCTGACTTTC.

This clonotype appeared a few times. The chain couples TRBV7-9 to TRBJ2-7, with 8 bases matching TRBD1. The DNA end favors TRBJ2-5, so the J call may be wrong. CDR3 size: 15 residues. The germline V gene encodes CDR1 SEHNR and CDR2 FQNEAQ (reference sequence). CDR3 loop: CASSPPRQGMETQYF. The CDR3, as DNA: TGTGCCAGCAGCCCCCCACGACAGGGGATGGAGACCCAGTACTTC.

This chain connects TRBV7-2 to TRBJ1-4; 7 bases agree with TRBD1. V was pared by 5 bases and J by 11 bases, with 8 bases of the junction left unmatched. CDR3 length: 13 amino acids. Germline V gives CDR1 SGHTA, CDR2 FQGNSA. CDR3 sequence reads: CASSQDLQGKLFF. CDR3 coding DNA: TGTGCCAGCAGCCAGGACCTACAGGGGAAACTGTTTTTT.

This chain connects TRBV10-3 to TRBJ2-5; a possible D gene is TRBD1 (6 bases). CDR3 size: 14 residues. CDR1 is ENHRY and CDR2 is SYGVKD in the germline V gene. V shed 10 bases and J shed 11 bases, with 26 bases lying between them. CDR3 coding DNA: TGTGCCACCATGAAGGTTGGACAGAACAATGAGCAGTACTTC. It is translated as CATMKVGQNNEQYF.

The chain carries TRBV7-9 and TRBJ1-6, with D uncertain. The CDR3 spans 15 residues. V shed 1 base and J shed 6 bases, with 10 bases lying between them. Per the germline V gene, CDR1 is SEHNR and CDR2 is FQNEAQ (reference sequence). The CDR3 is CASSLVSAANSPLHF. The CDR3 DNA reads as TGTGCCAGCAGCTTAGTTTCAGCCGCTAATTCACCCCTCCACTTT.

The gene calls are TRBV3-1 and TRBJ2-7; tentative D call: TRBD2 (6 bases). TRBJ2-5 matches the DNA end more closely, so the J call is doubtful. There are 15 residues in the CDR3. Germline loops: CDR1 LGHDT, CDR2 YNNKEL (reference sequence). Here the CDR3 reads CASTSLGLRKETQYF. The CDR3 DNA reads TGTGCCAGCACCAGCCTGGGACTGCGGAAAGAGACCCAGTACTTC.

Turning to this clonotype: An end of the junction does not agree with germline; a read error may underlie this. Here the CDR3 DNA reads TGTGCTAGCAGCTTTGGGAGGGCTGAAGCTTTCTTT. This translates into CASSFGRAEAFF. V and J are TRBV7-7 and TRBJ1-1, with no clear D. CDR1 is SSHAT, CDR2 FNYEAQ, per germline (reference sequence). This CDR3 has 12 residues.

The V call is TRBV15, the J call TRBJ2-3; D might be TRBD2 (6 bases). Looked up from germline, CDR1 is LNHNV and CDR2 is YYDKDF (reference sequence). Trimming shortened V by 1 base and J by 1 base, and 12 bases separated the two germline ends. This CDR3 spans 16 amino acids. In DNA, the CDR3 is TGTGCCACCAGCAGAGCCCTTGGCGGGGGCACAGATACGCAGTATTTT. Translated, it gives CATSRALGGGTDTQYF.